These T cell receptor beta chains were read from a single sample in a study of blood T cells in healthy people across ages. TCRdb independently ran MiXCR on the 5' RACE reads; one entry per CDR3 protein. The sample has roughly 1,500,000 distinct CDR3 sequences; about 40% are singletons. The sample consisted of blood. The receptors were gathered from a woman between 18 and 29 years old in good health. Both conserved end residues are part of each CDR3. Fields, in order: clone size, D gene, V gene, J gene, CDR3 DNA, CDR3 protein. A D gene is named only where the DNA matches it firmly. For some rows the clone size is stated as once, few or many, or as a class when expanded; others skip it.

clone size: .
D gene: .
V gene: TRBV3-1
J gene: TRBJ2-7
CDR3 DNA: TGTGCCAGCAGCCAAGGTCTTGGAGAAGTGTCCTCCTACGAGCAGTACTTC
CDR3 protein: CASSQGLGEVSSYEQYF

clone size: many
D gene: .
V gene: TRBV29-1
J gene: TRBJ2-3
CDR3 DNA: TGCAGCGTTGTCCAAGGGTCCACAGATACGCAGTATTTT
CDR3 protein: CSVVQGSTDTQYF

clone size: .
D gene: TRBD2
V gene: TRBV6-4
J gene: TRBJ2-7
CDR3 DNA: TGTGCCAGCAGTGACTCTAGCGGGGGCAGCTCCTACAATGAGCAGTACTTC
CDR3 protein: CASSDSSGGSSYNEQYF

clone size: once
D gene: TRBD2
V gene: TRBV7-3
J gene: TRBJ2-1
CDR3 DNA: TGTGCCAGCAGCCGGGGACTACCCGATGAGCAGTTCTTC
CDR3 protein: CASSRGLPDEQFF

clone size: .
D gene: .
V gene: TRBV6-5
J gene: TRBJ2-3
CDR3 DNA: TGTGCCAGCAGTTTCACATCCGGACATGATACGCAGTATTTT
CDR3 protein: CASSFTSGHDTQYF

clone size: few
D gene: TRBD2
V gene: TRBV20-1
J gene: TRBJ2-3
CDR3 DNA: TGCAGTGCTCACCCGGGGGTGGGGACTAGCGGGGTAGGAGTAGATACGCAGTATTTT
CDR3 protein: CSAHPGVGTSGVGVDTQYF

clone size: .
D gene: .
V gene: TRBV29-1
J gene: TRBJ1-5
CDR3 DNA: TGCAGCGTCGCCGACCGGAGGGAACAGCCCCAGCATTTT
CDR3 protein: CSVADRREQPQHF

clone size: once
D gene: TRBD2
V gene: TRBV2
J gene: TRBJ2-7
CDR3 DNA: TGTGCCAGCAGTGACCCTCTGGCGGGGGGGGGCTACGAGCAGTACTTC
CDR3 protein: CASSDPLAGGGYEQYF

clone size: .
D gene: TRBD1
V gene: TRBV7-2
J gene: TRBJ2-4
CDR3 DNA: TGTGCCAGCAGCTTAAGGGGGACAGGGTCCAAAAACATTCAGTACTTC
CDR3 protein: CASSLRGTGSKNIQYF

clone size: few
D gene: .
V gene: TRBV7-3
J gene: TRBJ2-3
CDR3 DNA: TGTGCCAGCAGCCAAGGGATCGCTGTTGATACGCAGTATTTT
CDR3 protein: CASSQGIAVDTQYF

clone size: few
D gene: TRBD2
V gene: TRBV20-1
J gene: TRBJ2-7
CDR3 DNA: TGCAGTGCCCTCTCCCGGGAGGCCCACGAGCAGTACTTC
CDR3 protein: CSALSREAHEQYF

clone size: .
D gene: .
V gene: TRBV4-1
J gene: TRBJ2-1
CDR3 DNA: TGCGCCAGCAGCCACGCTGGGGGCAACTACAATGAGCAGTTCTTC
CDR3 protein: CASSHAGGNYNEQFF

clone size: few
D gene: .
V gene: TRBV9
J gene: TRBJ2-7
CDR3 DNA: TGTGCCAGCAGCGTAGGAGGGATCCCGTCCTACGAGCAGTACTTC
CDR3 protein: CASSVGGIPSYEQYF

clone size: .
D gene: .
V gene: TRBV28
J gene: TRBJ1-1
CDR3 DNA: TGTGCCAGCAAGGGAAGAGGCGGCACTGAAGCTTTCTTT
CDR3 protein: CASKGRGGTEAFF

clone size: .
D gene: TRBD1
V gene: TRBV5-1
J gene: TRBJ2-3
CDR3 DNA: TGCGCCAGCAGCCTACAGGGGGTATACACAGATACGCAGTATTTT
CDR3 protein: CASSLQGVYTDTQYF

clone size: .
D gene: TRBD1
V gene: TRBV6-1
J gene: TRBJ1-1
CDR3 DNA: TGTGCCAGCAGTGTCAGGGGGCTCGGGGATACTGAAGCTTTCTTT
CDR3 protein: CASSVRGLGDTEAFF

clone size: many
D gene: .
V gene: TRBV6-5
J gene: TRBJ2-5
CDR3 DNA: TGTGCCAGCAGTTACAGAAGGGAGACCCAGTACTTC
CDR3 protein: CASSYRRETQYF

clone size: .
D gene: TRBD1
V gene: TRBV2
J gene: TRBJ1-2
CDR3 DNA: TGTGCCAGCAGAGAAGGGACAGCGCGCCCTAACTATGGCTACACCTTC
CDR3 protein: CASREGTARPNYGYTF

clone size: .
D gene: TRBD1
V gene: TRBV20-1
J gene: TRBJ2-7
CDR3 DNA: TGCAGTGCTTACCGGGACAGGAGTTACGAGCAGTACTTC
CDR3 protein: CSAYRDRSYEQYF

clone size: .
D gene: .
V gene: TRBV6-5
J gene: TRBJ1-5
CDR3 DNA: TGTGCCAGCAGTTCCAGAACACCAGGGGCCGATGTTTATAGCAATCAGCCCCAGCATTTT
CDR3 protein: CASSSRTPGADVYSNQPQHF

clone size: few
D gene: .
V gene: TRBV7-2
J gene: TRBJ2-5
CDR3 DNA: TGTGCCAGCAGCTTAGACTTGTCGCCAGGGAGGTACTTC
CDR3 protein: CASSLDLSPGRYF

clone size: .
D gene: .
V gene: TRBV27
J gene: TRBJ1-2
CDR3 DNA: TGTGCCAGCAGTTCCGGAAACAGGGCGGAGGGCTACACCTTC
CDR3 protein: CASSSGNRAEGYTF

clone size: few
D gene: .
V gene: TRBV6-6
J gene: TRBJ1-2
CDR3 DNA: TGTGCCAGCAGGTCCAGTACAGGGTCACAAAACTATGGCTACACCTTC
CDR3 protein: CASRSSTGSQNYGYTF

clone size: .
D gene: TRBD1
V gene: TRBV6-6
J gene: TRBJ2-7
CDR3 DNA: TGTGCCAGCAGTTACACCCGACAGGGGGGGTCCTACGAGCAGTACTTC
CDR3 protein: CASSYTRQGGSYEQYF

clone size: .
D gene: TRBD2
V gene: TRBV9
J gene: TRBJ2-3
CDR3 DNA: TGTGCCAGCAGCGCAGGGCTAGCGGGAGTCATTAGTCGAGATACGCAGTATTTT
CDR3 protein: CASSAGLAGVISRDTQYF

clone size: few
D gene: TRBD2
V gene: TRBV7-9
J gene: TRBJ2-1
CDR3 DNA: TGTGCCGGGGAGGGTTCCTACAATGAGCAGTTCTTC
CDR3 protein: CAGEGSYNEQFF

clone size: few
D gene: .
V gene: TRBV25-1
J gene: TRBJ1-2
CDR3 DNA: TGTGCCAGCAGTGAATCCCCGGGCGGCTACACCTTC
CDR3 protein: CASSESPGGYTF

clone size: .
D gene: .
V gene: TRBV28
J gene: TRBJ2-7
CDR3 DNA: TGTGCCAGCAGTCTCCTCGCAAACGAGCAGTACTTC
CDR3 protein: CASSLLANEQYF

clone size: .
D gene: .
V gene: TRBV11-2
J gene: TRBJ1-2
CDR3 DNA: TGTGCCAGCAGCCCCGAAGGACAGCCCGACTATGGCTACACCTTC
CDR3 protein: CASSPEGQPDYGYTF

clone size: .
D gene: TRBD1
V gene: TRBV27
J gene: TRBJ2-5
CDR3 DNA: TGTGCCAGCAGTTTAACCGGGACAGGGGGCTGGAGGGAGACCCAGTACTTC
CDR3 protein: CASSLTGTGGWRETQYF

clone size: .
D gene: .
V gene: TRBV11-2
J gene: TRBJ2-7
CDR3 DNA: TGTGCCAGCAGCTTTACGGTTAGCGGTTCCTACGAGCAGTACTTC
CDR3 protein: CASSFTVSGSYEQYF

clone size: few
D gene: .
V gene: TRBV20-1
J gene: TRBJ2-7
CDR3 DNA: TGCAGTGCTAGTCCTTACCCCATGGGAGAGCAGTACTTC
CDR3 protein: CSASPYPMGEQYF

clone size: .
D gene: .
V gene: TRBV29-1
J gene: TRBJ2-5
CDR3 DNA: TGCAGCGTTGGTGTGGGGTTTCCAGAGACCCAGTACTTC
CDR3 protein: CSVGVGFPETQYF

clone size: .
D gene: .
V gene: TRBV29-1
J gene: TRBJ2-7
CDR3 DNA: TGCAGCGTTGAAGGCGAGAGCTCCTACGAGCAGTACTTC
CDR3 protein: CSVEGESSYEQYF

clone size: .
D gene: .
V gene: TRBV20-1
J gene: TRBJ1-4
CDR3 DNA: TGCAGTGCTAGAGTCCCCACCAGAGACGAAAAACTGTTTTTT
CDR3 protein: CSARVPTRDEKLFF

clone size: .
D gene: TRBD2
V gene: TRBV6-1
J gene: TRBJ2-1
CDR3 DNA: TGTGCCAGCAGTGAAGGAGGCGGGGGGGTCAATGAGCAGTTCTTC
CDR3 protein: CASSEGGGGVNEQFF

clone size: .
D gene: .
V gene: TRBV3-1
J gene: TRBJ1-2
CDR3 DNA: TGTGCCTCGAGAGGAGACTTAGACTATGGCTACACCTTC
CDR3 protein: CASRGDLDYGYTF

clone size: few
D gene: .
V gene: TRBV20-1
J gene: TRBJ1-4
CDR3 DNA: TGCAGTGCTAGGGGGTCAGGGGCCAATGAAAAACTGTTTTTT
CDR3 protein: CSARGSGANEKLFF

clone size: .
D gene: TRBD2
V gene: TRBV29-1
J gene: TRBJ2-7
CDR3 DNA: TGCAGCGGCGGACTAGCGGGAGGGTACGAGCAGTACTTC
CDR3 protein: CSGGLAGGYEQYF

clone size: many
D gene: .
V gene: TRBV29-1
J gene: TRBJ2-1
CDR3 DNA: TGCAGCGTTCGACGGAGTTCATCAGGAGATGAGCAGTTCTTC
CDR3 protein: CSVRRSSSGDEQFF

clone size: few
D gene: .
V gene: TRBV28
J gene: TRBJ2-5
CDR3 DNA: TGTGCCAGTGCCTATTGGGAGACCCAGTACTTC
CDR3 protein: CASAYWETQYF

clone size: .
D gene: .
V gene: TRBV6-1
J gene: TRBJ1-2
CDR3 DNA: TGTGCCAGCAGAGGCAGAACTGAGGGAAACTACACCTTC
CDR3 protein: CASRGRTEGNYTF

clone size: .
D gene: .
V gene: TRBV11-2
J gene: TRBJ2-7
CDR3 DNA: TGTGCCAGCAGCTTAGATAACATAATCCTAGCCGAGCAGTACTTC
CDR3 protein: CASSLDNIILAEQYF

clone size: .
D gene: .
V gene: TRBV21-1
J gene: TRBJ2-3
CDR3 DNA: TGTGCCAGCAGCAAAGTAGGGGGGCTAGCGGCCCCCACAGATACGCAGTATTTT
CDR3 protein: CASSKVGGLAAPTDTQYF

clone size: once
D gene: .
V gene: TRBV5-1
J gene: TRBJ2-2
CDR3 DNA: TGCGCCAGCCGAGCCGACAGGAACACCGGGGAGCTGTTTTTT
CDR3 protein: CASRADRNTGELFF

clone size: few
D gene: TRBD1
V gene: TRBV7-4
J gene: TRBJ2-3
CDR3 DNA: TGTGCCAGCAGCCGCCCCCCGGGGACAGGGAGGACAGATACGCAGTATTTT
CDR3 protein: CASSRPPGTGRTDTQYF

clone size: many
D gene: .
V gene: TRBV6-5
J gene: TRBJ2-5
CDR3 DNA: TGTGCCAGCAGTTACAGGTCCCCACAAGAGACCCAGTACTTC
CDR3 protein: CASSYRSPQETQYF

clone size: once
D gene: .
V gene: TRBV2
J gene: TRBJ1-1
CDR3 DNA: TGTGCCAGTCAGGGAGGTACTGAAGCTTTCTTT
CDR3 protein: CASQGGTEAFF

clone size: few
D gene: .
V gene: TRBV7-2
J gene: TRBJ1-5
CDR3 DNA: TGTGCCAGCAGCCCCACCGGGTGGCAGGATCAGCCCCAGCATTTT
CDR3 protein: CASSPTGWQDQPQHF

clone size: many
D gene: .
V gene: TRBV12-3/TRBV12-4
J gene: TRBJ2-7
CDR3 DNA: TGTGCCAGCAGTCCACAGGGTCCCGAGCAGTACTTC
CDR3 protein: CASSPQGPEQYF

clone size: once
D gene: .
V gene: TRBV20-1
J gene: TRBJ1-2
CDR3 DNA: TGCAGTGCTAGAGTCTCAGGGACGGGTGGCTACACCTTC
CDR3 protein: CSARVSGTGGYTF

clone size: .
D gene: TRBD2
V gene: TRBV20-1
J gene: TRBJ2-5
CDR3 DNA: TGCAGTGTTCAACAACACGGGAGGGAAGAGACCCAGTACTTC
CDR3 protein: CSVQQHGREETQYF

clone size: .
D gene: .
V gene: TRBV27
J gene: TRBJ2-3
CDR3 DNA: TGTGCCAGCAGTTTAGCTGTCGGGTACACAGATACGCAGTATTTT
CDR3 protein: CASSLAVGYTDTQYF

clone size: once
D gene: .
V gene: TRBV30
J gene: TRBJ2-2
CDR3 DNA: TGTGCCTGGAGTGCGACCGGGGGTACCGGGGAGCTGTTTTTT
CDR3 protein: CAWSATGGTGELFF